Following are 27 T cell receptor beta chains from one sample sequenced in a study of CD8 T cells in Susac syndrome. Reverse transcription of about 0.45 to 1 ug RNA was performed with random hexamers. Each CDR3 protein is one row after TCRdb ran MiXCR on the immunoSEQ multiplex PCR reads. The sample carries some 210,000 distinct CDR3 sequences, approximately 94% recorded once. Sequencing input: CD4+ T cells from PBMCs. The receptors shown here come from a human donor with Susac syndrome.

CDR3 protein: CASSPWDGATNEKLFF. CDR3 coding DNA: TGTGCCAGCAGCCCCTGGGACGGTGCAACTAATGAAAAACTGTTTTTT. The chain is built from TRBV4-2 and TRBJ1-4; weak D call: TRBD1 (5 bases). Germline CDR1 LGHNA, CDR2 YNFKEQ. The CDR3 loop spans 16 amino acids. V lost 4 bases and J lost 0, with 12 bases in between.

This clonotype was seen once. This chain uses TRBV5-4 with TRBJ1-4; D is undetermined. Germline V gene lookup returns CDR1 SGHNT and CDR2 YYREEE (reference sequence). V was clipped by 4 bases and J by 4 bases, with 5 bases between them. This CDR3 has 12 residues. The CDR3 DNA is TGTGCCAGCAGCGTTCTTAATGAAAAACTGTTTTTT. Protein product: CASSVLNEKLFF.

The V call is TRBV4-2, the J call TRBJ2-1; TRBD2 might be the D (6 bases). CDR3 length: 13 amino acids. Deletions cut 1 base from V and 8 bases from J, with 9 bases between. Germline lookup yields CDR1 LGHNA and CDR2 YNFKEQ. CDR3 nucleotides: TGTGCCAGCAGCCAAGGGAGGGTACATGAGCAGTTCTTC. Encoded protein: CASSQGRVHEQFF.

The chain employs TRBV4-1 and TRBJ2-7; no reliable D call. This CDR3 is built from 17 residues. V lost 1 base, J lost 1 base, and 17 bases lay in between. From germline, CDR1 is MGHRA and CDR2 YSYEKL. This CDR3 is CASSQVFRDVGSYEQYF. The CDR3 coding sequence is TGCGCCAGCAGCCAAGTCTTCCGAGACGTGGGATCCTACGAGCAGTACTTC.

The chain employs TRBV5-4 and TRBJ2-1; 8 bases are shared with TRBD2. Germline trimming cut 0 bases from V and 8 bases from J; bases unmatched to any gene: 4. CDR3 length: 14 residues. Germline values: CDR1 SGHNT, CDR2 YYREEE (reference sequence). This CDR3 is CASSLERGGDEQFF. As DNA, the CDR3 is TGTGCCAGCAGCTTGGAACGGGGGGGGGATGAGCAGTTCTTC. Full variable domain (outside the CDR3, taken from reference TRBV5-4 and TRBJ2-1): ETGVTQSPTHLIKTRGQQVTLRCSSQSGHNTVSWYQQALGQGPQFIFQYYREEENGRGNFPPRFSGLQFPNYSSELNVNALELDDSALYLCASSLERGGDEQFFGPGTRLTVL.

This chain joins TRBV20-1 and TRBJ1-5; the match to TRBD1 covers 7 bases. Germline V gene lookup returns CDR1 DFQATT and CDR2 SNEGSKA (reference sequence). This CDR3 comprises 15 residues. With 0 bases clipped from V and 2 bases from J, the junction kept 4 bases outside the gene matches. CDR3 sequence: CSARDGDSRNQPQHF. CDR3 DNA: TGCAGTGCTAGAGATGGGGACAGCCGCAATCAGCCCCAGCATTTT.

Here the CDR3 DNA reads TGTGCCAGCAGTTACTGGGGTCCTACCGGAAGGAGCTCCTACAATGAGCAGTTCTTC. This translates into CASSYWGPTGRSSYNEQFF. The gene calls are TRBV6-2 or TRBV6-3 and TRBJ2-1; no firm D call. Between the trimmed V and J ends, which lost 1 base and 0 bases, there was a span of 19 bases. The CDR3 length is 19 residues. The germline gives CDR1 MNHEY, CDR2 SVGEGT.

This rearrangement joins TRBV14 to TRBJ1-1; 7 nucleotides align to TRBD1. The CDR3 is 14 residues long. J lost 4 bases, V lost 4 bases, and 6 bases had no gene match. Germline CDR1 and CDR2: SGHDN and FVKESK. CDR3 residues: CASSPRQGSTEAFF. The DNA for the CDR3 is TGTGCCAGCAGCCCCCGACAGGGATCCACTGAAGCTTTCTTT.

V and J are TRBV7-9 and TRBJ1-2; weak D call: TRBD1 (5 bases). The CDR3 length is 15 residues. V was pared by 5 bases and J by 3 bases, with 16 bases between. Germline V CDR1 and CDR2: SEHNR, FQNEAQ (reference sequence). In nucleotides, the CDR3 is TGTGCCAGCAGCGTGGGTACCAGGGATGACTATGGCTACACCTTC. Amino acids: CASSVGTRDDYGYTF.

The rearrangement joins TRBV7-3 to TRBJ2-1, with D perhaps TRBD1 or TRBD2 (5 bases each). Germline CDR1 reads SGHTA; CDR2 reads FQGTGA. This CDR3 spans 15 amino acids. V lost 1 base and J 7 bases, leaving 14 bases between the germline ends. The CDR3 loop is CASSLIGTPENEQFF. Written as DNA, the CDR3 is TGTGCCAGCAGCTTAATCGGGACCCCGGAGAATGAGCAGTTCTTC.

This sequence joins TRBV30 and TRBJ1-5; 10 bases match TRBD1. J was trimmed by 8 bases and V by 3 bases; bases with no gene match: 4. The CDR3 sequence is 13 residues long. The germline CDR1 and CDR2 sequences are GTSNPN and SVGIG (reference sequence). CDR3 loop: CAWSVGQGKPQHF. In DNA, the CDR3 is TGTGCCTGGAGCGTGGGACAGGGGAAGCCCCAGCATTTT.

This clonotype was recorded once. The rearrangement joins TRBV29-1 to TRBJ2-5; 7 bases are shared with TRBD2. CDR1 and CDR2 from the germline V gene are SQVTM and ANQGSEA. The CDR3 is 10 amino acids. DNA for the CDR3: TGCAGGGTCGGGGGGGAGACCCAGTACTTC. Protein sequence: CRVGGETQYF.

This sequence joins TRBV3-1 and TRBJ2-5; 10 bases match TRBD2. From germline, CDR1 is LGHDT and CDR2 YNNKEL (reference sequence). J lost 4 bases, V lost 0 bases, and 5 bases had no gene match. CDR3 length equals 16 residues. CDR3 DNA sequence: TGTGCCAGCAGCCAAGATTGGGCTAGCGGGGGAGAGACCCAGTACTTC. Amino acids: CASSQDWASGGETQYF.

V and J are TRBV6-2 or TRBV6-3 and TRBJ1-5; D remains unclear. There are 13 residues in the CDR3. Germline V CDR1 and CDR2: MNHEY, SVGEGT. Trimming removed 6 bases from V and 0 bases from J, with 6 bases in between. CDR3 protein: CASSDLSNQPQHF. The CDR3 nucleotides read TGTGCCAGCAGCGACCTTAGCAATCAGCCCCAGCATTTT.

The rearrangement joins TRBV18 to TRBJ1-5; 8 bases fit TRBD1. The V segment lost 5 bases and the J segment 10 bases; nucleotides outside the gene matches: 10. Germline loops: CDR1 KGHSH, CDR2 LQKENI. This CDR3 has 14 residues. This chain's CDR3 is CASSGFDRGSPQHF. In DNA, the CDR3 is TGTGCCAGCTCAGGGTTCGACAGGGGCAGTCCCCAGCATTTT.

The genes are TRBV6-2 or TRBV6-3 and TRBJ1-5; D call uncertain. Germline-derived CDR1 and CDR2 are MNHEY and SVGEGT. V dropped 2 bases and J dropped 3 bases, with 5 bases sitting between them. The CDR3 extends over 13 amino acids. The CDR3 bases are TGTGCCAGCAGTTACCAAAACAATCAGCCCCAGCATTTT. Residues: CASSYQNNQPQHF.

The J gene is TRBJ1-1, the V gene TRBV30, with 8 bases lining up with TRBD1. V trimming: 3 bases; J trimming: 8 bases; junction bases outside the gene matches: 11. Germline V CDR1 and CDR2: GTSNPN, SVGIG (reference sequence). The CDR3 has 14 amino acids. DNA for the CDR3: TGTGCCTGGAGGGACCTTAGACAGGGGAACGAAGCTTTCTTT. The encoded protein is CAWRDLRQGNEAFF.

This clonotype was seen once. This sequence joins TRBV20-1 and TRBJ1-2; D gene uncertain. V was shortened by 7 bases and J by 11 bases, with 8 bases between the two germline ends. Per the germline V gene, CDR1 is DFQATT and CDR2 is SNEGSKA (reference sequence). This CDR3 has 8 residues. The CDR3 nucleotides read TGCAGTGTGCACGGGTACACCTTC. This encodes CSVHGYTF.

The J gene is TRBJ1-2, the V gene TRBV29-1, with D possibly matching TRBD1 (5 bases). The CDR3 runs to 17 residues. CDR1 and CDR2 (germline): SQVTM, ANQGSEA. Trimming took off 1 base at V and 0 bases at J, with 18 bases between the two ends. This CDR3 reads CSVEVGDGRFTNYGYTF. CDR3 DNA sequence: TGCAGCGTTGAAGTGGGGGACGGCCGGTTTACTAACTATGGCTACACCTTC.

The CDR3 region is CASSWAWGGELFF. The DNA of the CDR3 is TGTGCCAGCAGTTGGGCCTGGGGCGGGGAGCTGTTTTTT. The chain carries TRBV12-3 or TRBV12-4 and TRBJ2-2; D is ambiguous. V shed 4 bases and J shed 7 bases, with 10 bases lying between them. The CDR3 consists of 13 residues.

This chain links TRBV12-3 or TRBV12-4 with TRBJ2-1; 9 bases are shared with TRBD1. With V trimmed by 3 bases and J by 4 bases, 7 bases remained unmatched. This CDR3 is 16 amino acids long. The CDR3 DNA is TGTGCCAGCAGTTTCGTCGGGACAGGGAATTACAATGAGCAGTTCTTC. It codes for CASSFVGTGNYNEQFF.

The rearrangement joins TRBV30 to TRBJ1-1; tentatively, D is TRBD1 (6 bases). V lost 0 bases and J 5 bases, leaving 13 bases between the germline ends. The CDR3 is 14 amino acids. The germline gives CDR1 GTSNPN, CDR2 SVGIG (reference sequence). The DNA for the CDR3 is TGTGCCTGGAGTGTACACAGGGAGGGGACTGAAGCTTTCTTT. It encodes CAWSVHREGTEAFF.

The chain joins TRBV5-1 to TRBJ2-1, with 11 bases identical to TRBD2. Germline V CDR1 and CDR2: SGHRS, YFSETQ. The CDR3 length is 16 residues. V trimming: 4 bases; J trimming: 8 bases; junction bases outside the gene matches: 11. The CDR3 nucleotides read TGCGCCAGCAGCCCGACTAGCGGGGTGGGTGATGATGAGCAGTTCTTC. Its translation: CASSPTSGVGDDEQFF.

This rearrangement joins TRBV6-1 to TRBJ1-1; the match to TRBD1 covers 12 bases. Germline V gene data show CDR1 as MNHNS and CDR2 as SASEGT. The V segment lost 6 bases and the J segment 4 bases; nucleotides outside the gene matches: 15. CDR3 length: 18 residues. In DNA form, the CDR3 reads TGTGCCAGCAGCGGGGGACAGGGGGCAGGGAAGGGGATCACTGAAGCTTTCTTT. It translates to CASSGGQGAGKGITEAFF.

The CDR3 nucleotides read TGTGCCAGCAGTCCCGGGACAGCACCCATCAACTATGGCTACACCTTC. This encodes CASSPGTAPINYGYTF. The genes are TRBV12-3 or TRBV12-4 and TRBJ1-2, with 7 nucleotides matching TRBD1. V lost 5 bases and J lost 2; bases outside the gene matches: 11. This CDR3 is 16 amino acids long.

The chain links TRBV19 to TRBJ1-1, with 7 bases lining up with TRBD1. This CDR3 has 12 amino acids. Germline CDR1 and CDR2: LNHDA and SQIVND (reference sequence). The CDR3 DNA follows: TGTGCGGTAACAGGGGTGAACACTGAAGCTTTCTTT. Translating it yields CAVTGVNTEAFF. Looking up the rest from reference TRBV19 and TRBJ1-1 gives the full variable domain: DGGITQSPKYLFRKEGQNVTLSCEQNLNHDAMYWYRQDPGQGLRLIYYSQIVNDFQKGDIAEGYSVSREKKESFPLTVTSAQKNPTAFYLCAVTGVNTEAFFGQGTRLTVV.

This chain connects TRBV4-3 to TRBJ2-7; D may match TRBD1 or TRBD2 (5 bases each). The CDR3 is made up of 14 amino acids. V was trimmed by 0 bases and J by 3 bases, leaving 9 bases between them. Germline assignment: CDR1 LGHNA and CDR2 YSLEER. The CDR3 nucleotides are TGCGCCAGCAGCCAAGAATTTGGGGGCTACGAGCAGTACTTC. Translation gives CASSQEFGGYEQYF.